The TCR beta chain described here comes from a study of blood T cell repertoires in COVID-19 (dated by TCRdb to the early 2020s). Broadly, across the study: Samples from collaborators originated in the United States, Italy and Spain and spanned both the acute and convalescent phases of COVID-19. Where available, HLA class I and class II types were taken from metadata supplied by the sample provider and were not determined by assay-based typing. Deeply sampled blood TCRbeta repertoires from subjects exposed to, actively infected with, or recovered from COVID-19 were included in the dataset. The prospective study material was composed of cDNA or gDNA derived from T cells, B-cell-depleted T cells, or PBMCs. The repertoires were released in a freely available public database meant as a resource for research on the immune response to SARS-CoV-2. Nearly every sample came with metadata listing a de-identified subject ID, COVID-19 status, age in years and sex. Samples came from the ongoing ImmuneRACE study (first 160 participants) plus 1,254 subjects from 6 global collaborators. On the study overall, not on this receptor specifically: The quantity of clinical and demographic metadata differed by source and by participant and was supplied without curation.

Each collaborating institution followed its own protocols to collect whole blood in K2EDTA tubes. For TCRbeta analysis, collaborators shipped samples in one of three forms: frozen whole blood, isolated PBMCs, or DNA extracted from either of those sample types. TCRbeta CDR3 regions were amplified from genomic DNA using the immunoSEQ Assay, a bias-controlled multiplex PCR. The authors' pipeline ran thus. The number of nucleated cells in each sample was estimated from the amplification of reference gene primers within the assay. To quantify the absolute abundance of each unique TCRbeta CDR3 rearrangement, sequence reads were collapsed and filtered. For each sample, productive Simpson clonality was calculated as the square root of Simpson's diversity index across productive rearrangements. TCRdb's version of the immuneACCESS table is confined to in-frame rearrangements and falls short of the full clone set. An unresolved V gene accounts for under half of the shortfall where checked; the remainder is of unknown origin. The V and J calls and clone size are taken from that table; D and trimming were inferred from the DNA. This sample gives 650,000 to 800,000 clones in total; around 89% of them show up just once. 0.2% to 0.3% of the sample is taken by the ten largest.

V is pared back by 7 bases and J by 0 bases, with 16 bases lying between the germline termini. The germline V gene (reference sequence) supplies CDR1 LNHDA and CDR2 SQIVND. Taken from cysteine to phenylalanine, the CDR3 has 16 residues. The entry retains the CDR3 DNA only, 48 bases that are in frame from base 1. Remarks on this clone: The antigen it recognizes is unknown. Base qualities are missing; no much larger clone stands one base away.

Recombination linked TRBV19 to TRBJ2-1; the D gene is possibly TRBD2, with 6 bases matching. Sequencing was carried out using peripheral blood. The origin of this receptor is a woman aged 18-30 years with acute or convalescent COVID-19. Read as DNA, the sequence is TGTGCCAGTACCTTATACGCGGGGAGCTCCTACAATGAGCAGTTCTTC. Its amino acids are CASTLYAGSSYNEQFF.